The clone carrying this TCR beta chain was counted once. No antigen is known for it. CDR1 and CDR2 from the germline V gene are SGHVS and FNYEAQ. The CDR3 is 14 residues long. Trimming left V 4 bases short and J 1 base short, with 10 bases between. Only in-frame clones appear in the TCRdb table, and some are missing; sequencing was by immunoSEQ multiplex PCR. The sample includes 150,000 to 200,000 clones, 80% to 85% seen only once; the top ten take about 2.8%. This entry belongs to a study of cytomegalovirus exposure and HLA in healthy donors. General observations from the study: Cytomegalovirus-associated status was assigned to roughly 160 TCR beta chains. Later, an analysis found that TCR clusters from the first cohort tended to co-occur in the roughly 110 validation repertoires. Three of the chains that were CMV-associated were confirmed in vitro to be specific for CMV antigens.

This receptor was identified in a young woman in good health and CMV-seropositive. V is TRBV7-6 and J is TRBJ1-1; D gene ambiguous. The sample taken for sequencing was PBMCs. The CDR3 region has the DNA TGTGCCAGCAGCTACGGAGCGGAGAACACTGAAGCTTTCTTT. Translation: CASSYGAENTEAFF.